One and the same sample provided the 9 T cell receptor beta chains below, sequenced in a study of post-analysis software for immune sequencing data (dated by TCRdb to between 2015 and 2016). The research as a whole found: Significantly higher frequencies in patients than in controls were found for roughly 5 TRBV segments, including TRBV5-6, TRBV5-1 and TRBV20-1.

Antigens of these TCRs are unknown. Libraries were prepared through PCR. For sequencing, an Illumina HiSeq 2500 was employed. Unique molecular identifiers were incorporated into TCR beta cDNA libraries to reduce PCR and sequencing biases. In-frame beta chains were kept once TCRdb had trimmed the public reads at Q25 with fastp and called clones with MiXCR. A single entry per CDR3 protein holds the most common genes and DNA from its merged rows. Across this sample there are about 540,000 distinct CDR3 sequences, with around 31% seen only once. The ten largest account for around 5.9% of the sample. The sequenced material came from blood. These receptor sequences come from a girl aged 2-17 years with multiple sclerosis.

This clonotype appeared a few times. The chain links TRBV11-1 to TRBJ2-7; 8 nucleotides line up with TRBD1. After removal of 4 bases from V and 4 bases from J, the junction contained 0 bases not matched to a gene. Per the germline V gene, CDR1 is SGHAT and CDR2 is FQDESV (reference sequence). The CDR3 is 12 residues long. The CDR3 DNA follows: TGTGCCAGCAGCTGGGACAGGTACGAGCAGTACTTC. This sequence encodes CASSWDRYEQYF.

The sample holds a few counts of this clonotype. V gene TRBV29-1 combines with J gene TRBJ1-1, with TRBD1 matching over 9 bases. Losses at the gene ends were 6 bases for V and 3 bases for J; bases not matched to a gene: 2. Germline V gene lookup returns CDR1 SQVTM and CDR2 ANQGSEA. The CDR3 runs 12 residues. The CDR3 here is CSVRTGDTEAFF. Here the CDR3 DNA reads TGCAGCGTGCGGACAGGGGACACTGAAGCTTTCTTT.

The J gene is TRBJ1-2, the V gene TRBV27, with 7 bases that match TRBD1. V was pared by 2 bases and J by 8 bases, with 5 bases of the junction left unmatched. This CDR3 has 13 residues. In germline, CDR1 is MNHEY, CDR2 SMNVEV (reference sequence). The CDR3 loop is CASSLSSGGGYTF. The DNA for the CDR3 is TGTGCCAGCAGTTTAAGTTCAGGGGGAGGCTACACCTTC.

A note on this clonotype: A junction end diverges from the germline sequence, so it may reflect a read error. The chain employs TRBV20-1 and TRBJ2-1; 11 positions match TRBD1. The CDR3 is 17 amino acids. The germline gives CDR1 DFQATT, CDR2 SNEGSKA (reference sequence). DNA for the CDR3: TGCAGTGCTGTAAACCCCCGGACAGGGGGCAACTACAGTGAGCAGTTCTTC. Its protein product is CSAVNPRTGGNYSEQFF.

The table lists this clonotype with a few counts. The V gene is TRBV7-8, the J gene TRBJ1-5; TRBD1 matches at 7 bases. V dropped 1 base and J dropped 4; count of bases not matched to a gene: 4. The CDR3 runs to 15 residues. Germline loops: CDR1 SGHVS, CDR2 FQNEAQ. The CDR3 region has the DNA TGTGCCAGCAGCTTAGACGGCAGGGGGAATCAGCCCCAGCATTTT. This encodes CASSLDGRGNQPQHF.

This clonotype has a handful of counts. This CDR3 reads CASSTRLAGSDPDTQYF. The CDR3 DNA follows: TGTGCCAGCAGTACCCGTCTAGCGGGTTCAGACCCAGATACGCAGTATTTT. The chain links TRBV12-3 or TRBV12-4 to TRBJ2-3; 8 nucleotides agree with TRBD2. The CDR3 is made up of 17 amino acids. Trimming at V came to 5 bases and at J to 4 bases, leaving 14 bases not matched to a gene.

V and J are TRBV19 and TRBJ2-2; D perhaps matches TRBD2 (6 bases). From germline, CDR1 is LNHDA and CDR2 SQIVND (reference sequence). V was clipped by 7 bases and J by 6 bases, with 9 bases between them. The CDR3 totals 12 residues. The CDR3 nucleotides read TGTGCCAGTATAGCGGTTCCCGGGGAGCTGTTTTTT. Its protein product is CASIAVPGELFF.

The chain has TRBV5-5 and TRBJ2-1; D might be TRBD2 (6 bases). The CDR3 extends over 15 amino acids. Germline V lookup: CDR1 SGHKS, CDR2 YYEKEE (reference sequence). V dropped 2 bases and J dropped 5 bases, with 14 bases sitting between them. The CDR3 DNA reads TGTGCCAGCAGCTTACCGGGAGACGGGGACAATGAGCAGTTCTTC. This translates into CASSLPGDGDNEQFF.

CDR3 amino acids: CASSLSRGVNEQFF. In nucleotides, the CDR3 is TGTGCCAGCAGCCTCTCCCGGGGGGTTAATGAGCAGTTCTTC. The V call is TRBV14, the J call TRBJ2-1; 7 nucleotides match TRBD2. The CDR3 loop spans 14 amino acids. J was trimmed by 7 bases and V by 4 bases; bases with no gene match: 7. The V gene's germline CDR1 is SGHDN and CDR2 FVKESK.